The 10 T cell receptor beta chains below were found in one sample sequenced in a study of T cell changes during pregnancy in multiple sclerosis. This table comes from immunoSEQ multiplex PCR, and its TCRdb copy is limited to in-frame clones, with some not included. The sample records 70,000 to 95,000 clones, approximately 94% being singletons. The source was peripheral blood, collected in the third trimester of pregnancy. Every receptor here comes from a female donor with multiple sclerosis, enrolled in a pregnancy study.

CDR3 protein: CASSLAGGSTTNEKLFF. The CDR3 region has the DNA TGTGCCAGCAGCTTAGCGGGGGGGTCCACAACTAATGAAAAACTGTTTTTT. V is TRBV7-2 and J is TRBJ1-4, with D perhaps matching TRBD1 (5 bases). Trimming took off 0 bases at V and 0 bases at J, with 11 bases between the two ends. Germline CDR1 and CDR2: SGHTA and FQGNSA. The CDR3 covers 17 residues.

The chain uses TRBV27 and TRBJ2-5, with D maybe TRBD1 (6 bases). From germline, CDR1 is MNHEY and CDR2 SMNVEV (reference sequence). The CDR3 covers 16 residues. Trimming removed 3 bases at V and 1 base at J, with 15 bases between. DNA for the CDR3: TGTGCCAGCAGTTTGGCCGGACAGATCGCCCAAGAGACCCAGTACTTC. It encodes CASSLAGQIAQETQYF.

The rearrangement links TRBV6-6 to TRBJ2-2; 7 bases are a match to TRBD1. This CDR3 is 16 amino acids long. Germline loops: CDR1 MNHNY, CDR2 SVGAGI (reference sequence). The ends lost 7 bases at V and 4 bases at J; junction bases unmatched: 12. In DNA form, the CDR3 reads TGTGCCAGCAATCGGGACAGCCAGCCGGTCACCGGGGAGCTGTTTTTT. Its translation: CASNRDSQPVTGELFF.

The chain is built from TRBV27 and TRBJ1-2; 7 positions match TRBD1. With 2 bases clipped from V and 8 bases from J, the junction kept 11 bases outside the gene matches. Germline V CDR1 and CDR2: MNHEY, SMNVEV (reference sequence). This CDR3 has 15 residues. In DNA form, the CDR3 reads TGTGCCAGCAGTTTACGTACAGGGGCGCCGGAAGGCTACACCTTC. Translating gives CASSLRTGAPEGYTF.

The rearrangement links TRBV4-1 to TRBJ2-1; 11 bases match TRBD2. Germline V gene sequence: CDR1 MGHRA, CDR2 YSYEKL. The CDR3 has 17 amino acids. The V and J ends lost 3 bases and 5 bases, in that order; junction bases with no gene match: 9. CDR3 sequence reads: CASSQLTTSGNDNEQFF. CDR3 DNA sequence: TGCGCCAGCAGCCAGCTCACGACTAGCGGGAACGACAATGAGCAGTTCTTC.

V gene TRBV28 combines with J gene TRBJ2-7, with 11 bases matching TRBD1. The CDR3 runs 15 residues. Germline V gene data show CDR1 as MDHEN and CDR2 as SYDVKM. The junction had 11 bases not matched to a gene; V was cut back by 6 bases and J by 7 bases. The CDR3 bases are TGTGCCAGCAGCTCCGGACAGGGGGCGTTTAATGAGCAGTACTTC. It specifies CASSSGQGAFNEQYF.

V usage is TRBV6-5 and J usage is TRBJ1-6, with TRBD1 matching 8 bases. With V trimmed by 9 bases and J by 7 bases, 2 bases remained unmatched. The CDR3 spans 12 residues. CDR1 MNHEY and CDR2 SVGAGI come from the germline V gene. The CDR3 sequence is CASRQGNSPLHF. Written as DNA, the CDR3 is TGTGCCAGTAGACAGGGGAATTCACCCCTCCACTTT.

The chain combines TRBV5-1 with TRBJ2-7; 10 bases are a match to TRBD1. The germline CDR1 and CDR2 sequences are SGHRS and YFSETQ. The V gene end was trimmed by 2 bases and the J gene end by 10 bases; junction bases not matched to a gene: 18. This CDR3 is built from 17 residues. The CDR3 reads CASSFGPHTGTGDHQYF. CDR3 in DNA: TGCGCCAGCAGCTTTGGGCCACACACCGGGACAGGGGATCATCAGTACTTC. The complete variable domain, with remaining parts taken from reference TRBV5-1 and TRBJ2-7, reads KAGVTQTPRYLIKTRGQQVTLSCSPISGHRSVSWYQQTPGQGLQFLFEYFSETQRNKGNFPGRFSGRQFSNSRSEMNVSTLELGDSALYLCASSFGPHTGTGDHQYFGPGTRLTVT.

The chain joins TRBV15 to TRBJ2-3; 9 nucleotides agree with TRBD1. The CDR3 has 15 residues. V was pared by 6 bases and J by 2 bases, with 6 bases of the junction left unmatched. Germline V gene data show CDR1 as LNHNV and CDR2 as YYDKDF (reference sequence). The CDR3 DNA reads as TGTGCCACCAGTTTCGGACAGGGGTCCACAGATACGCAGTATTTT. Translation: CATSFGQGSTDTQYF.

CDR3 region: CASSPPGQGPTNEKLFF. The CDR3 nucleotides are TGTGCCAGCAGCCCGCCGGGACAGGGACCAACTAATGAAAAACTGTTTTTT. The rearrangement joins TRBV11-3 to TRBJ1-4; TRBD1 matches at 9 bases. The CDR3 covers 17 residues. J gave up 0 bases and V 5 bases, and 7 bases lay outside the gene matches. Per germline, CDR1 SGHNT and CDR2 YENEEA.